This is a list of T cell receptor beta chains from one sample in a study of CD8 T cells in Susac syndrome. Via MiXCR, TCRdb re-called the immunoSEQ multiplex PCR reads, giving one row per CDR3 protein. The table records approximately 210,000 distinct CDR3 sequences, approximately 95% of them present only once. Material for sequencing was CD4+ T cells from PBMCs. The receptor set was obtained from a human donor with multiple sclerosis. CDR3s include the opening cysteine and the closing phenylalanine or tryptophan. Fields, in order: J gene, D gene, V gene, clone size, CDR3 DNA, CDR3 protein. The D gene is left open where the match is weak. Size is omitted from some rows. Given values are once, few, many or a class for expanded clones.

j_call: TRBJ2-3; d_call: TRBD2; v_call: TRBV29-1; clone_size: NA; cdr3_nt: TGCAGCGTTGGCGGGAGGGCCGCAGATACGCAGTATTTT; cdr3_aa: CSVGGRAADTQYF
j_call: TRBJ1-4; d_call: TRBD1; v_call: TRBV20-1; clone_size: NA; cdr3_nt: TGCAGTGCTCCAACCGGGACAGAAGGGACAAAACTGTTTTTT; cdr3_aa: CSAPTGTEGTKLFF
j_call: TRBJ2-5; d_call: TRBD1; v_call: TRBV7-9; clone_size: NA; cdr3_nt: TGTGCCAGCAGCTTAGGCCCGGGACAGGTTTACTTC; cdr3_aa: CASSLGPGQVYF
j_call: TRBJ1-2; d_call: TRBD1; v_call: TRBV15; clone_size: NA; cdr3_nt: TGTGCCACCAGCAGAGATAAGGACAGGGGAATCTATGGCTACACCTTC; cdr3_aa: CATSRDKDRGIYGYTF
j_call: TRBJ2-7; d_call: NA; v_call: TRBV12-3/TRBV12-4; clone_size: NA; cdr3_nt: TGTGCCAGTTCCCCGTACGCCTACGAGCAGTACTTC; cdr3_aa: CASSPYAYEQYF
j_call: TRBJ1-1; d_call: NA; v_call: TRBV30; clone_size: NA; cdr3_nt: TGTGCCTGGAGTGCCTCTCGACAGGAAGCTTTCTTT; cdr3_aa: CAWSASRQEAFF
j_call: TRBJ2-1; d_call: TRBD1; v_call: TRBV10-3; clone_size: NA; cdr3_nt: TGTGCCACGGACGGTCGACAGGGCGGCTATGAGCAGTTCTTC; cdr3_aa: CATDGRQGGYEQFF
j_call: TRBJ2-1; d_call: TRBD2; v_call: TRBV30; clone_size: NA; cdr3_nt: TGTGCCTTTACTAGCGGGAGCGACAATGAGCAGTTCTTC; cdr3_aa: CAFTSGSDNEQFF
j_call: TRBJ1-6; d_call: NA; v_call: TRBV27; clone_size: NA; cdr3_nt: TGTGCCACCCAAGGACAGTTTTCACCCCTCCACTTT; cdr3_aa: CATQGQFSPLHF
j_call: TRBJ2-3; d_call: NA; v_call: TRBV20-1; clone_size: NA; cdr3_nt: TGCAGTGCCCCTGGGGCTAGACGAACAGATACGCAGTATTTT; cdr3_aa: CSAPGARRTDTQYF
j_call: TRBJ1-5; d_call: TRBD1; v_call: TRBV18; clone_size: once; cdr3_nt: TGTGCCAGCACCGGGACAGGGGGCATCGGGGGCAATCAGCCCCAGCATTTT; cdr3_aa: CASTGTGGIGGNQPQHF
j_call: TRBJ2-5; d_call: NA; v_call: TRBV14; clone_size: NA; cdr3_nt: TGTGCCAGCAGCCAGCAGGAGTTGTCGACCCAGTACTTC; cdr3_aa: CASSQQELSTQYF
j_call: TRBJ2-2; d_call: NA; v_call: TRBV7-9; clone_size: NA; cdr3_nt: TGTGCCAGCAATTGGGCGCCCGGGGAGCTGTTTTTT; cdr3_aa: CASNWAPGELFF
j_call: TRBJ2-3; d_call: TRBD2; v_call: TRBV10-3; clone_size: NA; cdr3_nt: TGTGCCACCCGACTAGCGTCAGATACGCAGTATTTT; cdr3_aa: CATRLASDTQYF
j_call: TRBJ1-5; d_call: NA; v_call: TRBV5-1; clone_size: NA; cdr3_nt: TGCGCCAGCAGCTTGGGAATTGACGGCAATCAGCCCCAGCATTTT; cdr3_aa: CASSLGIDGNQPQHF
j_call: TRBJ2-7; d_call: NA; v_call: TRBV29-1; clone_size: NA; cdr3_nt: TGCAGCGTTGCGGGCGGATCCTACGAGCAGTACTTC; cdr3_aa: CSVAGGSYEQYF
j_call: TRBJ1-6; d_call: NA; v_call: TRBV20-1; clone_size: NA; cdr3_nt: TGCAGTGCTAGAGATAAGGGCGGTGCAGGGGCTAGCTTT; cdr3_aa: CSARDKGGAGASF
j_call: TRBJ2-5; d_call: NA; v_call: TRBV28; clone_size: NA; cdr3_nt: TGTGCCAGCAGTTTAGGTCGACTCCAAGAGACCCAGTACTTC; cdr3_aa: CASSLGRLQETQYF
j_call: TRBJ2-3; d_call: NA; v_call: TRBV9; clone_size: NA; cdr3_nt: TGTGCCAGCGGTGGGGGCTCGATGACAGATACGCAGTATTTT; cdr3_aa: CASGGGSMTDTQYF
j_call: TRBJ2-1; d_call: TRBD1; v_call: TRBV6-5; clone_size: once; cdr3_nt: TGTGCCAGCAGTTCCAAAAGGAGACAGGGGGCTAAGAATGAGCAGTTCTTC; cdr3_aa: CASSSKRRQGAKNEQFF
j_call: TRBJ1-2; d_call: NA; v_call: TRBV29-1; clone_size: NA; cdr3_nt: TGCAGCGTTGAATCAGACAGCAGAATCGGCTACACCTTC; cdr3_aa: CSVESDSRIGYTF
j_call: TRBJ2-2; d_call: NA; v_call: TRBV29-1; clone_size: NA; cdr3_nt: TGCAGCGTTTCACAGGGGAGGGCCGGGGAGCTGTTTTTT; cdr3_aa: CSVSQGRAGELFF
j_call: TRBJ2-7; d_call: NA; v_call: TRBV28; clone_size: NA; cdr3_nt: TGTGCCAGCGAAGCTCCTCAGGGGTACTACGAGCAGTACTTC; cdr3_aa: CASEAPQGYYEQYF
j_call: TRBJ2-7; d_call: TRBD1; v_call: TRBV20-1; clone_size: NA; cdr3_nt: TGCAGTGCTAGGGGAACCGGGACAGGGCACGAGCAGTACTTC; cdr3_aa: CSARGTGTGHEQYF
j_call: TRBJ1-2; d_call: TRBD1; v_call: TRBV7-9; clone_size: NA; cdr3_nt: TGTGCCAGCAGCTTCCGTGGGACAGCTAACTATGGCTACACCTTC; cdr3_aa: CASSFRGTANYGYTF
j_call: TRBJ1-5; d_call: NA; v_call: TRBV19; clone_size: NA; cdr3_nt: TGTGCCAGTAGTATGTGGCAGGGTACTCAGCCCCAGCATTTT; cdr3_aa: CASSMWQGTQPQHF
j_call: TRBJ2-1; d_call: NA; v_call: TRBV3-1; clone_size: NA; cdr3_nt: TGTGCCAGCAGCCAAGATCGTGCGGGGTACAGTCGTTCCTACAATGAGCAGTTCTTC; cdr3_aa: CASSQDRAGYSRSYNEQFF
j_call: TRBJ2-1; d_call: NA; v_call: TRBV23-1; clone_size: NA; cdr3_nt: TGCGCCAGAAGGCGCCGGGACATGAACAATGAGCAGTTCTTC; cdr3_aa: CARRRRDMNNEQFF
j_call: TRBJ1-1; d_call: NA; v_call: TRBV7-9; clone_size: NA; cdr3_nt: TGTGCCAGCAGCTTAGAGGACCGAAGGAGTGAAGCTTTCTTT; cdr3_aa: CASSLEDRRSEAFF
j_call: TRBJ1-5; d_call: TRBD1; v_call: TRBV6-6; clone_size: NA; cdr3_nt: TGTGCCACGGGGCAGGGGGCGTTCCAGCCCCAGCATTTT; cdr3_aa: CATGQGAFQPQHF
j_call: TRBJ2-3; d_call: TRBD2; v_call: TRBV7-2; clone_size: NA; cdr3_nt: TGTGCCAGCAGCTCATACGGGACTAGCGGGGGAGATACGCAGTATTTT; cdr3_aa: CASSSYGTSGGDTQYF
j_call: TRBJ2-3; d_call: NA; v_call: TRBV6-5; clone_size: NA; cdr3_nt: TGTGCCAGCAGTTACGTGGCGTTAGGCACAGATACGCAGTATTTT; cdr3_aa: CASSYVALGTDTQYF
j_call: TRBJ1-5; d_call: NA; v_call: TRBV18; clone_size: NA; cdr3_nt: TGTGCCAGCTCAAGGTCAGGGGAGCGGCAGCCCCAGCATTTT; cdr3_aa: CASSRSGERQPQHF
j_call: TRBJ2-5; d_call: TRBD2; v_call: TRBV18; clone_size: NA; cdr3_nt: TGTGCCAGCTCCCCCCTAGCGGGAGTGAAGGAGACCCAGTACTTC; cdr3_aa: CASSPLAGVKETQYF
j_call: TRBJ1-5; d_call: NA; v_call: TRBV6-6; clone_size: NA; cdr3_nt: TGTGCCAGCATGGGAAATAGCAATCAGCCCCAGCATTTT; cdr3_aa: CASMGNSNQPQHF